What follows are 12 T cell receptor beta chains derived from one specimen sequenced in a study of early T cells in non-severe SARS-CoV-2 infection. MiXCR, run by TCRdb on the 5' RACE reads, gives a single entry per CDR3 protein. The sample lists approximately 100,000 distinct CDR3 sequences, about 15% occurring once. Material: whole blood. The receptor source for this set is an adult who was a healthcare worker with PCR-confirmed SARS-CoV-2 infection or an uninfected control (not recorded which).

Details on this clonotype: An end of the junction differs from the germline gene, which may be a read error. CDR3 region: CASSYGVSWDRDF. CDR3 DNA: TGTGCCAGCAGTTACGGCGTATCGTGGGACAGAGACTTC. This chain links TRBV6-2 or TRBV6-3 with TRBJ2-5, with 7 bases that match TRBD1. CDR3 length: 13 amino acids. Germline V CDR1 and CDR2: MNHEY, SVGEGT.

The chain couples TRBV7-2 to TRBJ2-1; D remains unclear. V was clipped by 3 bases and J by 1 base, with 16 bases between them. The CDR3 totals 17 residues. Germline CDR1 reads SGHTA; CDR2 reads FQGNSA. The CDR3 region is CASSFRRALLSYNEQFF. CDR3 nucleotides: TGTGCCAGCAGCTTTCGTCGGGCCTTGTTGTCCTACAATGAGCAGTTCTTC.

This clonotype was counted once. The J gene is TRBJ2-1, the V gene TRBV2; D is possibly TRBD2 (6 bases). This CDR3 has 15 residues. The V end lost 4 bases, the J end lost 0 bases, and 10 bases lay between the germline ends. The germline V gene encodes CDR1 SNHLY and CDR2 FYNNEI. The DNA for the CDR3 is TGTGCCAGCAGTGCGCTAGCGAACTCCTACAATGAGCAGTTCTTC. It yields the protein CASSALANSYNEQFF.

In its sample, this clonotype was seen a few times. The chain recombines TRBV14 with TRBJ2-7; D is perhaps TRBD1 (5 bases). The CDR3 is made up of 14 amino acids. V gave up 1 base and J gave up 3 bases, with 10 bases separating them. Germline CDR1 is SGHDN and CDR2 is FVKESK. In DNA form, the CDR3 reads TGTGCCAGCAGCCAAGCCGGCAGGGTCTACGAGCAGTACTTC. This sequence encodes CASSQAGRVYEQYF. Together with reference TRBV14 and TRBJ2-7, the CDR3 gives the full variable domain: EAGVTQFPSHSVIEKGQTVTLRCDPISGHDNLYWYRRVMGKEIKFLLHFVKESKQDESGMPNNRFLAERTGGTYSTLKVQPAELEDSGVYFCASSQAGRVYEQYFGPGTRLTVT.

This clonotype was seen a few times. The chain uses TRBV18 and TRBJ2-1, with D uncertain. Germline CDR1 reads KGHSH; CDR2 reads LQKENI. CDR3 length: 12 amino acids. Deletions cut 4 bases from V and 8 bases from J, with 9 bases between. The CDR3 loop reads CASSLTLDEQFF. As DNA, the CDR3 is TGTGCCAGCTCACTTACCTTGGATGAGCAGTTCTTC.

Note on this clonotype: A junction end diverges from the germline sequence, so it may reflect a read error. This sequence joins TRBV20-1 and TRBJ2-7; tentative D call: TRBD2 (6 bases). Germline CDR1 reads DFQATT; CDR2 reads SNEGSKA (reference sequence). The CDR3 is 15 residues long. In DNA, the CDR3 is TGCAGTGCTAGAGAACAGGACTATCTTACCTACAAGCAGTACTTC. Translation gives CSAREQDYLTYKQYF.

The rearrangement links TRBV14 to TRBJ1-6; D gene uncertain. V dropped 3 bases and J dropped 3 bases, with 6 bases sitting between them. The germline CDR1 and CDR2 sequences are SGHDN and FVKESK. The CDR3 is made up of 14 amino acids. Here the CDR3 reads CASSHTVYNSPLHF. Written as DNA, the CDR3 is TGTGCCAGCAGCCACACAGTCTATAATTCACCCCTCCACTTT. Looking up the rest from reference TRBV14 and TRBJ1-6 gives the full variable domain: EAGVTQFPSHSVIEKGQTVTLRCDPISGHDNLYWYRRVMGKEIKFLLHFVKESKQDESGMPNNRFLAERTGGTYSTLKVQPAELEDSGVYFCASSHTVYNSPLHFGNGTRLTVT.

This clonotype was observed many times. This sequence joins TRBV28 and TRBJ2-6; D may be TRBD2 (6 bases). Looked up from germline, CDR1 is MDHEN and CDR2 is SYDVKM. The CDR3 length is 16 residues. V lost 7 bases and J 1 base, leaving 14 bases between the germline ends. The CDR3 sequence is CASTLGGVSGANVLTF. CDR3 nucleotide sequence: TGTGCCAGCACCCTCGGCGGGGTATCTGGGGCCAACGTCCTGACTTTC.

This clonotype was detected a few times. V gene TRBV7-9 combines with J gene TRBJ1-5, with 8 bases lining up with TRBD1. Germline lookup yields CDR1 SEHNR and CDR2 FQNEAQ (reference sequence). V dropped 4 bases and J dropped 0; count of bases not matched to a gene: 11. The CDR3 spans 18 residues. CDR3 in DNA: TGTGCCAGCAGCTCCGGGACAGGCCACTATTATAGCAATCAGCCCCAGCATTTT. It yields the protein CASSSGTGHYYSNQPQHF.

The gene calls are TRBV30 and TRBJ1-4; TRBD1 matches at 11 bases. The CDR3 consists of 15 residues. Germline trimming cut 7 bases from V and 0 bases from J; bases unmatched to any gene: 4. Per the germline V gene, CDR1 is GTSNPN and CDR2 is SVGIG (reference sequence). The CDR3 DNA reads TGTGCCTTGGGACAGGGGGGGGCAACTAATGAAAAACTGTTTTTT. Encoded protein: CALGQGGATNEKLFF.

This clonotype was observed a few times. The chain links TRBV7-8 to TRBJ1-5, with 10 positions matching TRBD1. J was trimmed by 5 bases and V by 6 bases; bases with no gene match: 10. The germline V gene encodes CDR1 SGHVS and CDR2 FQNEAQ. This CDR3 has 16 amino acids. CDR3 coding DNA: TGTGCCAGCAGAAGGACAGGGGGGCGGATAGATCAGCCCCAGCATTTT. Encoded protein: CASRRTGGRIDQPQHF.

This clonotype was counted between two and nine times. The chain joins TRBV12-3 or TRBV12-4 to TRBJ1-6; TRBD1 might be the D (5 bases). The CDR3 has 13 amino acids. V lost 6 bases, J lost 3 bases, and 6 bases lay in between. DNA of the CDR3: TGTGCCAGCAGGACAGACTATAATTCACCCCTCCACTTT. This encodes CASRTDYNSPLHF.